Below are 14 T cell receptor beta chains sequenced from a single sample in a study of T cell clonality in common variable immunodeficiency. TCRdb's copy holds only in-frame clones and misses some; the assay was immunoSEQ multiplex PCR. The record shows 30,000 to 40,000 clones for this sample, with no singletons present. What was sequenced was peripheral blood mononuclear cells. These receptors came from a person aged 18 to 70 in good health.

This clone was picked up many times. The CDR3 end lies 3 residues beyond the end of the read and is filled in from the germline J gene. This chain links TRBV2 with TRBJ2-6, with 7 bases matching TRBD1. The CDR3 length is 18 residues. Trimming took 4 bases from V and 0 from J; bases not matched to a gene: 9. Germline CDR1 and CDR2: SNHLY and FYNNEI. The CDR3 here is CASSGVGQRTSGANVLTF. Partial CDR3 DNA: TGTGCCAGCAGTGGTGTGGGACAGAGAACCTCTGGGGCCAACGTC.

This clone was detected a few times. The read ends 3 residues before the CDR3 terminus; that terminus is restored from the germline J gene. The chain couples TRBV7-6 to TRBJ2-3; D perhaps matches TRBD2 (6 bases). Germline CDR1 and CDR2: SGHVS and FNYEAQ. This CDR3 comprises 15 residues. Here the CDR3 reads CASSLVIGTQETQYF. The DNA read from the CDR3 is TGTGCCAGCAGCTTAGTGATAGGGACTCAAGAGACG. Using reference TRBV7-6 and TRBJ2-3 for the parts outside the CDR3, the full variable domain is GAGVSQSPRYKVTKRGQDVALRCDPISGHVSLYWYRQALGQGPEFLTYFNYEAQQDKSGLPNDRFSAERPEGSISTLTIQRTEQRDSAMYRCASSLVIGTQETQYFGPGTRLTVL.

This clone was seen repeatedly, ten times or more. The read comes to an end 3 residues before the CDR3 does, leaving the germline J gene to fill in the end. The chain combines TRBV5-1 with TRBJ1-6; D is possibly TRBD1 (6 bases). V lost 4 bases and J 0 bases, leaving 8 bases between the germline ends. Germline lookup yields CDR1 SGHRS and CDR2 YFSETQ. The CDR3 totals 15 residues. CDR3 sequence: CASSTGSSYNSPLHF. The sequenced part of the CDR3 DNA is TGCGCCAGCAGCACAGGGAGCTCCTATAATTCACCC. The variable domain in full, completed from reference TRBV5-1 and TRBJ1-6, reads KAGVTQTPRYLIKTRGQQVTLSCSPISGHRSVSWYQQTPGQGLQFLFEYFSETQRNKGNFPGRFSGRQFSNSRSEMNVSTLELGDSALYLCASSTGSSYNSPLHFGNGTRLTVT.

This clone was counted many times. Read sequence stops 3 residues before the CDR3 end, and the germline J gene provides the missing end. V gene TRBV4-1 combines with J gene TRBJ2-3, with 11 bases fitting TRBD2. The CDR3 runs to 17 residues. Trimming removed 0 bases from V and 2 bases from J; junction bases left unmatched: 4. CDR1 MGHRA and CDR2 YSYEKL come from the germline V gene. Here the CDR3 reads CASSQEGTSGPTDTQYF. The covered CDR3 bases are TGCGCCAGCAGCCAAGAAGGGACTAGCGGACCCACAGATACG.

This clone appeared many times. The CDR3 is cut off 3 residues early in the read; its end comes from the germline J gene. J is TRBJ2-7 and V is TRBV28; D is possibly TRBD1 (6 bases). V was pared by 3 bases and J by 0 bases, with 12 bases between. Per germline, CDR1 MDHEN and CDR2 SYDVKM. The CDR3 runs 15 residues. The CDR3: CASSFSGALSYEQYF. The sequenced CDR3 bases are TGTGCCAGCAGTTTTTCAGGGGCCCTCTCCTACGAG.

This clone was recorded at least ten times. The missing CDR3 end, 3 residues past where the read stops, is filled in from the germline J gene. The V gene is TRBV20-1, the J gene TRBJ2-3; D unresolved. V was pared by 1 base and J by 6 bases, with 11 bases between. The CDR3 runs 13 residues. The germline gives CDR1 DFQATT, CDR2 SNEGSKA (reference sequence). CDR3 in amino acids: CSARGPDWDTQYF. Partial CDR3 DNA: TGCAGTGCTAGAGGCCCAGACTGGGATACG.

This clone was counted many times. The CDR3 end is not reached by the read, which stops 3 residues before it; the germline J gene fills it in. This sequence joins TRBV19 and TRBJ1-5; 11 positions match TRBD1. J lost 6 bases, V lost 6 bases, and 4 bases had no gene match. CDR1 is LNHDA, CDR2 SQIVND, per germline (reference sequence). CDR3 length: 14 residues. The part of the CDR3 DNA that was read is TGTGCCAGTAGAGGACAGGGGGCAAGTCAGCCC. Translation: CASRGQGASQP. The full CDR3 is CASRGQGASQPQHF.

This clone was counted at least ten times. The read ends 3 residues before the CDR3 terminus; that terminus is restored from the germline J gene. The chain combines TRBV4-2 with TRBJ2-1, with D perhaps assigned TRBD1 or TRBD2 (5 bases each). V was shortened by 4 bases and J by 2 bases, with 21 bases between the two germline ends. The V gene's germline CDR1 is LGHNA and CDR2 YNFKEQ. CDR3 length: 18 residues. CDR3 sequence reads: CASSLKRRADGTYNEQFF. The sequenced part of the CDR3 DNA is TGTGCCAGCAGCCTTAAACGCAGGGCGGACGGGACCTACAATGAG.

This clone has a count of ten or more. The sequenced fragment ends 3 residues before the CDR3 boundary, so the rest is inferred from the germline J gene. The chain links TRBV12-5 to TRBJ2-2; D uncertain. This CDR3 has 13 amino acids. Germline V gives CDR1 LGHNT, CDR2 FRNRAP. The V gene lost 8 bases and the J gene lost 5 bases, with 12 bases spanning the gap. The sequenced part of the CDR3 DNA is TGTGCTAGTACTGAGTTTCCTACCGGGGAG. It translates to CASTEFPTGE. The entire CDR3 is CASTEFPTGELFF.

This clone has at least ten counts. The part of the CDR3 DNA that was read is TGTGCCAGCTCACCAGGCCAGCGGGGCACCGGGGAG. This translates into CASSPGQRGTGE. The whole CDR3 protein is CASSPGQRGTGELFF. The rearrangement joins TRBV18 to TRBJ2-2, with 7 positions matching TRBD2. The read comes to an end 3 residues before the CDR3 does, leaving the germline J gene to fill in the end. The V segment lost 2 bases and the J segment 4 bases; nucleotides outside the gene matches: 4. Germline lookup yields CDR1 KGHSH and CDR2 LQKENI. The CDR3 covers 15 residues.

This clone has a count of ten or more. The read terminates 3 residues before the CDR3 end, so the remaining end is supplied by the germline J gene. The chain combines TRBV2 with TRBJ2-5; D is ambiguous. The CDR3 runs 14 residues. CDR1 and CDR2 from the germline V gene are SNHLY and FYNNEI. The V end lost 2 bases, the J end lost 3 bases, and 10 bases lay between the germline ends. The sequenced part of the CDR3 DNA is TGTGCCAGCAGTGAATCTGGCGGTGAAGAGACC. It encodes CASSESGGEET. In full, the CDR3 is CASSESGGEETQYF.

This clone was counted at least ten times. The CDR3 end is not reached by the read, which stops 3 residues before it; the germline J gene fills it in. The J gene is TRBJ2-5, the V gene TRBV12-3 or TRBV12-4; TRBD2 matches at 8 bases. The CDR3 totals 15 residues. Losses at the gene ends were 3 bases for V and 3 bases for J; bases not matched to a gene: 6. The part of the CDR3 DNA that was read is TGTGCCAGCAGTTTGGGAGCGGGAGCGAAAGAGACC. This encodes CASSLGAGAKET. The CDR3 in its entirety is CASSLGAGAKETQYF.

Remarks on this clone: Read data end 3 residues before the CDR3 end; the end is taken from the germline J gene. The chain links TRBV30 to TRBJ1-4; no definite D call. The germline V and J ends were trimmed by 3 bases and 10 bases, with 15 bases remaining between them. CDR1 is GTSNPN and CDR2 is SVGIG in the germline V gene (reference sequence). The CDR3 consists of 13 residues. The CDR3 DNA, read in part, is TGTGCCTGGAGCCTGGACTACTGGGGAAAA. It yields the protein CAWSLDYWGK. The full CDR3 sequence reads CAWSLDYWGKLFF. Full variable domain (rest looked up from reference TRBV30 and TRBJ1-4): SQTIHQWPATLVQPVGSPLSLECTVEGTSNPNLYWYRQAAGRGLQLLFYSVGIGQISSEVPQNLSASRPQDRQFILSSKKLLLSDSGFYLCAWSLDYWGKLFFGSGTQLSVL.

This clone was detected many times. The DNA ends 3 residues before the CDR3 does, and the rest of the CDR3 is filled in from the germline J gene. This chain connects TRBV7-6 to TRBJ2-7; 14 bases fit TRBD2. The germline CDR1 and CDR2 sequences are SGHVS and FNYEAQ. The V and J ends lost 5 bases and 2 bases, in that order; junction bases with no gene match: 8. The CDR3 totals 17 residues. The DNA read from the CDR3 is TGTGCCAGCAGCGGGGGACTAGCGGGAGACAGCGCCTACGAG. The encoded protein is CASSGGLAGDSAYE. The entire CDR3 sequence reads CASSGGLAGDSAYEQYF.